A selection of T cell receptor beta chains follows, all from one sample in a study of blood T cells in healthy people across ages. Each CDR3 protein is one row after TCRdb ran MiXCR on the 5' RACE reads. In the table there are hundreds of thousands of distinct CDR3 sequences, 62% of which are singletons. The material sequenced was blood. These TCRs come from a man aged 30 to 45 in good health. CDR3s include the opening cysteine and the closing phenylalanine or tryptophan.

V,J,CDR3
TRBV7-2,TRBJ1-1,CASSSMYTEAFF
TRBV9,TRBJ1-5,CASSGSGGGNQPQHF
TRBV5-1,TRBJ1-6,CASSVDRAANSPLHF
TRBV27,TRBJ1-5,CAIQPGGPLSNQPQHF
TRBV7-2,TRBJ2-4,CASSDPPGQGFRNIQYF
TRBV20-1,TRBJ2-5,CSARDPTSGGELETQYF
TRBV7-2,TRBJ2-5,CASSLGSRLGETQYF
TRBV6-2/TRBV6-3,TRBJ2-1,CASSHGGDVAYNEQFF
TRBV28,TRBJ2-5,CASSPRVFFQETQYF
TRBV6-6,TRBJ2-1,CASSPSGEQFF
TRBV4-3,TRBJ2-6,CASSQERSGANVLTF
TRBV5-6,TRBJ1-5,CASSQDREQPQHF
TRBV27,TRBJ2-6,CASSSGGVGANVLTF
TRBV7-2,TRBJ2-3,CASSLTTMTDTQYF
TRBV7-2,TRBJ2-1,CASSPVGATSYNEQFF
TRBV24-1,TRBJ2-3,CATSDPLKDTQYF
TRBV4-2,TRBJ2-4,CASSQDPGLGKSIQYF
TRBV18,TRBJ2-5,CASSPEGETQYF
TRBV27,TRBJ2-1,CASSLSSGGAQFF
TRBV29-1,TRBJ2-1,CSVGGLGQGSYNEQFF
TRBV29-1,TRBJ2-3,CSVESLDTQYF
TRBV2,NA,CASQPGRLYEQYF
TRBV4-1,TRBJ1-4,CASSQVFAPNEKLFF
TRBV7-2,TRBJ2-7,CASSPRTRSYEQYF
TRBV2,TRBJ2-3,CASTKTGVADTQYF
TRBV28,NA,CASSLSGVLEQYF
TRBV18,TRBJ2-7,CASSPSWTGGSYEQYF
TRBV14,TRBJ2-1,CASSQVYRRGYPINEQFF
TRBV7-9,TRBJ2-1,CASSLGGIEQFF
TRBV9,TRBJ2-2,CASSALSRGPGELFF
TRBV7-2,TRBJ2-3,CASSLSASRGIDTQYF
TRBV4-3,TRBJ1-1,CASNQGGNTEAFF
TRBV7-2,TRBJ2-1,CASSSGQGGQYNEQFF
TRBV12-3/TRBV12-4,TRBJ2-7,CASSRTGDNYNEQYF
TRBV13,NA,CASSLERDEQFF
TRBV29-1,TRBJ2-7,CSVDSGGSPYEQYF
TRBV24-1,TRBJ2-1,CATSDPGSGDEQFF
TRBV2,TRBJ2-1,CASRAGDSYNEQFF
TRBV6-2/TRBV6-3,TRBJ2-5,CATTASGGQETQYF
TRBV4-2,NA,CASSPGSQLEQYF
TRBV11-2,TRBJ2-7,CASSLGRPGGSYEQYF
TRBV12-3/TRBV12-4,TRBJ2-1,CASSLTGGGISYNEQFF
TRBV5-1,NA,CATHIRQSSYEQYF
TRBV7-9,TRBJ2-7,CASSLEGGEYPYEQYF
TRBV9,TRBJ2-7,CASSAGLAGGAYEQYF
TRBV27,TRBJ2-5,CASSLTGLSETQYF
TRBV9,TRBJ2-3,CASSVGDGSTDTQYF
TRBV11-2,TRBJ2-3,CASSLQGRYTQYF
TRBV6-5,TRBJ1-5,CASRTSGGSQPQHF
TRBV4-2,TRBJ1-4,CASSQATATNEKLFF
TRBV20-1,TRBJ2-7,CSAPTPPAYEQYF
TRBV5-6,TRBJ1-1,CASSFLDRAYGEAFF
TRBV7-9,TRBJ1-1,CASITGEMNTEAFF
TRBV7-9,TRBJ2-1,CASSQGRLLIDEQFF